This TCR beta chain was observed in a study of human T cells and chemical hapten exposure. Across the study: Subjects had 2% DPC placed on roughly 2 cm by roughly 2 cm of upper inner arm skin for sensitization.

Time point of the sample: pre-sensitization, week 0. Treatment here: therapeutic diphenylcyclopropenone sensitization with weekly scalp DPC. The CDR3 is made up of 15 amino acids. V shed 4 bases, J shed 2 bases, and the junction held 4 bases outside the gene matches. Germline V gene data show CDR1 as SGHDT and CDR2 as YYEEEE. The library attached unique molecular identifiers to individual cDNA molecules. TCRdb used MiXCR to reprocess the RACE reads, holding one entry per CDR3 protein. This sample carries 250,000 or so distinct CDR3 sequences, approximately 7.5% of them seen once, and the ten largest clones take 0.9% to 1.5%.

This clonotype was obtained from a young man with alopecia areata. Some clones in this sample may be carry-over from other donors' samples. The sample consisted of whole blood, taken in connection with sensitization to the hapten diphenylcyclopropenone (DPC). V and J are TRBV5-6 and TRBJ2-2; 8 nucleotides match TRBD1. The CDR3 DNA reads as TGTGCCAGCAGCCTACAGGGGGGAAACACCGGGGAGCTGTTTTTT. It is translated as CASSLQGGNTGELFF.